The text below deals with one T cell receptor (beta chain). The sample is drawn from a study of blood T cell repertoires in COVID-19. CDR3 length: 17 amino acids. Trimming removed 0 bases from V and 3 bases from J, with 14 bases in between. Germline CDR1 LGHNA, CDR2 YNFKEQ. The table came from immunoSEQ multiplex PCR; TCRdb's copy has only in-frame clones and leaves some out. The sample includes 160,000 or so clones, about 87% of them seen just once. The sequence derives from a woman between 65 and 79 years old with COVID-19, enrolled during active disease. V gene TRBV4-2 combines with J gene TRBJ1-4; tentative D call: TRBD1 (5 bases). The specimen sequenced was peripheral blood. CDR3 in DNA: TGTGCCAGCAGCCAAGATCCGGAAGGGGCGGCTAATGAAAAACTGTTTTTT. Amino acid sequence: CASSQDPEGAANEKLFF.